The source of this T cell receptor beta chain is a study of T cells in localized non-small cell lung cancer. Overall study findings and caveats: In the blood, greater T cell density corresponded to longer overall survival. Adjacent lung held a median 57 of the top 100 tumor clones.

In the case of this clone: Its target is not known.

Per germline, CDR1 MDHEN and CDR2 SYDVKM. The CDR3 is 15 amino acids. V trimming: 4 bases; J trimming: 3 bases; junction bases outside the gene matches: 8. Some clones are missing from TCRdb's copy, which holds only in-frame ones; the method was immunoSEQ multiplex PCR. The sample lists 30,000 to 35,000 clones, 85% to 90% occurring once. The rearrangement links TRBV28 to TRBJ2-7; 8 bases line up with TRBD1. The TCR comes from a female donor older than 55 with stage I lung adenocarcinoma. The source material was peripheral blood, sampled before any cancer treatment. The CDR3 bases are TGTGCCAGCAGTTCCACCGGACAGGGAAACTACGAGCAGTACTTC. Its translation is CASSSTGQGNYEQYF.